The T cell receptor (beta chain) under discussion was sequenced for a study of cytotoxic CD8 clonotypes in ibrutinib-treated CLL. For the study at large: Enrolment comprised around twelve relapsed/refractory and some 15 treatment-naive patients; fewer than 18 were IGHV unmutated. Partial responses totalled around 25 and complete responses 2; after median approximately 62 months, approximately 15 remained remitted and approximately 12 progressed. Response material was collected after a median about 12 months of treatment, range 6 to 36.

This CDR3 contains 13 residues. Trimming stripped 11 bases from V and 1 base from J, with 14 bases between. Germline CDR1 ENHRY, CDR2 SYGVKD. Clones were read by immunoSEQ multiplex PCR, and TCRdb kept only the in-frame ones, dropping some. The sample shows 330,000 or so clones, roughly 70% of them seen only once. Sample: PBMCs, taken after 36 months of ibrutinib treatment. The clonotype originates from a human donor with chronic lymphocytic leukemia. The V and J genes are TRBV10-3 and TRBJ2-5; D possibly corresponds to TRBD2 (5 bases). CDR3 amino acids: CASSGGVQETQYF. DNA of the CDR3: TGTGCCTCCTCTGGAGGTGTCCAAGAGACCCAGTACTTC.